These 5 T cell receptor beta chains share one sample of origin, sequenced in a study of beta chain features in type 1 diabetes. Sequenced material consisted of expressed TCRB transcripts (all of the isolated RNA was reverse transcribed). The assay was immunoSEQ multiplex PCR, and TCRdb's table has in-frame clones only and misses some. The table shows roughly 450,000 clones, with around 13% occurring only once. Sequenced input: naive CD4+ T cells from blood. The receptors stem from a man between 25 and 39 years old in good health.

The table lists this clone with a few counts. The CDR3 loop reads CATSRERAVSSGANVLTF. The CDR3 nucleotides read TGTGCCACCAGCAGAGAAAGGGCGGTCAGCTCTGGGGCCAACGTCCTGACTTTC. The rearrangement links TRBV15 to TRBJ2-6; no clear D. V was pared by 0 bases and J by 0 bases, with 12 bases between. The CDR3 totals 18 residues. Germline CDR1 LNHNV, CDR2 YYDKDF (reference sequence).

This clone was observed a few times. This chain connects TRBV29-1 to TRBJ1-2; a possible D gene is TRBD1 (5 bases). Germline CDR1 is SQVTM and CDR2 is ANQGSEA. V was trimmed by 5 bases and J by 1 base, leaving 14 bases between them. There are 14 residues in the CDR3. Here the CDR3 reads CSVIGTASNYGYTF. CDR3 sequence (DNA): TGCAGCGTTATCGGGACTGCAAGTAACTATGGCTACACCTTC.

This clone occurred many times. This chain's CDR3 is CAIRGTSNEQFF. In DNA, the CDR3 is TGTGCCATCAGGGGGACTAGCAATGAGCAGTTCTTC. The chain is built from TRBV10-3 and TRBJ2-1, with 8 nucleotides matching TRBD2. Germline CDR1 is ENHRY and CDR2 is SYGVKD. V gave up 6 bases and J gave up 6 bases; unmatched junction bases: 1. The CDR3 has 12 amino acids.

This clone appeared a few times. CDR3 loop: CASSPRTGDNSPLHF. The DNA for the CDR3 is TGTGCCAGCTCACCGCGAACAGGGGATAATTCACCCCTCCACTTT. The chain links TRBV18 to TRBJ1-6; 7 bases match TRBD1. Looked up from germline, CDR1 is KGHSH and CDR2 is LQKENI. The CDR3 totals 15 residues. With 3 bases clipped from V and 5 bases from J, the junction kept 4 bases outside the gene matches.

This clone came up a few times. This chain's CDR3 is CASSYFGPSGYGYTF. The CDR3 coding sequence is TGTGCCAGCAGTTACTTCGGACCGAGTGGCTATGGCTACACCTTC. This chain uses TRBV6-5 with TRBJ1-2; D is ambiguous. Deletions cut 1 base from V and 4 bases from J, with 13 bases between. The length of the CDR3 is 15 residues. CDR1 and CDR2 from the germline V gene are MNHEY and SVGAGI.